This TCR beta chain was recovered during a study of long-term antiretroviral therapy in people with HIV. Treatment for all HIV-infected participants took place in the United States. V was clipped by 7 bases and J by 5 bases, with 16 bases between them. The length of the CDR3 is 13 residues. Germline CDR1 is SGHNT and CDR2 is YYREEE (reference sequence). General study points: Among HIV repertoires, CDR3 length ranges were narrower than those of controls. Clones showing expansion before ART dominated the repertoire at all time points. Unavailable data included ART adherence, viral resistance and therapy changes (switches in treatment).

Survey level was the resolution at which the v3.0 immunoSEQ assay ran. This table comes from immunoSEQ multiplex PCR, and its TCRdb copy is limited to in-frame clones, with some not included. The table lists 44,000 or so clones, 90% to 95% of them singletons, with 2.5% to 3% in the top ten. Details on this clone: What it binds is not known.

The source material was unsorted PBMCs, sampled 3.7 years after starting antiretroviral therapy. This TCR was sampled from a woman aged 45-65 years with HIV. The genes are TRBV5-4 and TRBJ2-7; D gene uncertain. The CDR3 loop is CASRGGPGHEQYF. The DNA for the CDR3 is TGTGCCAGCCGTGGCGGTCCTGGCCACGAGCAGTACTTC. The full variable domain, rest sourced from reference TRBV5-4 and TRBJ2-7, is ETGVTQSPTHLIKTRGQQVTLRCSSQSGHNTVSWYQQALGQGPQFIFQYYREEENGRGNFPPRFSGLQFPNYSSELNVNALELDDSALYLCASRGGPGHEQYFGPGTRLTVT.